This T cell receptor beta chain emerged from a study of early T cells in non-severe SARS-CoV-2 infection. TCRdb independently ran MiXCR on the 5' RACE reads; one entry per CDR3 protein. The sample holds about 67,000 distinct CDR3 sequences, 11% seen once. This clonotype was recorded many times. Trimming took 4 bases from V and 0 from J, leaving 4 bases between them. Per germline, CDR1 SGHRS and CDR2 YFSETQ. The CDR3 has 13 amino acids. The J gene is TRBJ1-4, the V gene TRBV5-1; D is uncertain. The receptor comes from an adult who was a healthcare worker with PCR-confirmed SARS-CoV-2 infection or an uninfected control (not recorded which). The specimen sequenced was whole blood. CDR3 loop: CASSTATNEKLFF. In DNA, the CDR3 is TGCGCCAGCAGCACTGCAACTAATGAAAAACTGTTTTTT.